The entry below gives a single TCR beta chain sequence along with its context. Its antigen remains unidentified. CD45RO negativity and positive selection for CCR7 defined naive CD8 cells, a population that excluded terminally differentiated effector memory CD45RA+ cells. These data come from a study of shared clonotypes between healthy human individuals. The table came from immunoSEQ multiplex PCR; TCRdb's copy has only in-frame clones and leaves some out. Of almost 700,000 clones listed, roughly nine tenths are singletons. Study results and limitations: The authors expected sequencing depth to affect clonotype sharing among donors. Memory subsets generally showed smaller estimated richness than naive subsets did.

V was clipped by 4 bases and J by 4 bases, with 13 bases between them. Germline CDR1 reads MNHEY; CDR2 reads SMNVEV (reference sequence). The CDR3 runs to 15 residues. Sequencing was performed on naive CD8+ T cells sorted from blood. V gene TRBV27 combines with J gene TRBJ2-2, with D possibly matching TRBD1 (6 bases). The clonotype originates from a man aged 25 to 40 in good health. CDR3 residues: CASSWGTPPTGELFF. CDR3 bases: TGTGCCAGCAGTTGGGGGACACCACCCACCGGGGAGCTGTTTTTT.